Shown below are 15 T cell receptor beta chains from a single sample sequenced in a study of blood T cell repertoires in COVID-19 (TCRdb year 2020). The library was made by the immunoSEQ multiplex PCR assay. The immuneACCESS repertoire file appears here via TCRdb, limited to in-frame rearrangements. These files lack a portion of the clones; in checked studies, under half of the deficit traces to unresolved V genes, and the cause of the others is not known. This sample is represented by about 240,000 clones; about 73% of them were singletons. The leading ten clones occupy 3.3% of the sample. The sequencing input was peripheral blood. The receptors derive from a woman older than 75 with acute or convalescent COVID-19.

The genes are TRBV18 and TRBJ2-7; the D is unclear. The CDR3 runs 14 residues. Germline-derived CDR1 and CDR2 are KGHSH and LQKENI. The ends were cut back, 0 bases at V and 2 bases at J, with 8 bases in the middle. CDR3 protein: CASSPPAVPYEQYF. The CDR3 DNA sequence: TGTGCCAGCTCACCACCGGCGGTACCCTACGAGCAGTACTTC.

This sequence joins TRBV19 and TRBJ2-3; D possibly corresponds to TRBD2 (6 bases). V gave up 5 bases and J gave up 0 bases, with 12 bases separating them. CDR3 length equals 15 residues. Germline assignment: CDR1 LNHDA and CDR2 SQIVND (reference sequence). The CDR3 here is CASSLRGTSTDTQYF. The CDR3 DNA reads as TGTGCCAGTAGTCTGCGGGGAACTAGCACAGATACGCAGTATTTT. Variable domain in full (rest from reference TRBV19 and TRBJ2-3): DGGITQSPKYLFRKEGQNVTLSCEQNLNHDAMYWYRQDPGQGLRLIYYSQIVNDFQKGDIAEGYSVSREKKESFPLTVTSAQKNPTAFYLCASSLRGTSTDTQYFGPGTRLTVL.

The V call is TRBV7-9, the J call TRBJ1-1, with TRBD1 as a possible D gene (5 bases). The V gene lost 5 bases and the J gene lost 3 bases, with 10 bases spanning the gap. There are 13 residues in the CDR3. Germline-derived CDR1 and CDR2 are SEHNR and FQNEAQ (reference sequence). The CDR3 spells CASSRDRYTEAFF. In nucleotides, the CDR3 is TGTGCCAGCAGCCGCGACAGATACACTGAAGCTTTCTTT. The full variable domain, with the rest looked up from reference TRBV7-9 and TRBJ1-1, is DTGVSQNPRHKITKRGQNVTFRCDPISEHNRLYWYRQTLGQGPEFLTYFQNEAQLEKSRLLSDRFSAERPKGSFSTLEIQRTEQGDSAMYLCASSRDRYTEAFFGQGTRLTVV.

The chain links TRBV27 to TRBJ2-2; tentatively, D is TRBD1 (5 bases). The CDR3 spans 17 residues. The ends were cut back, 3 bases at V and 0 bases at J, with 14 bases in the middle. Germline values: CDR1 MNHEY, CDR2 SMNVEV (reference sequence). The CDR3 loop is CASSLLGAVSNTGELFF. CDR3 DNA: TGTGCCAGCAGTTTGCTTGGGGCTGTCTCGAACACCGGGGAGCTGTTTTTT.

This rearrangement joins TRBV18 to TRBJ1-5; 10 bases fit TRBD1. J was trimmed by 7 bases and V by 6 bases; bases with no gene match: 6. This CDR3 is 14 amino acids long. Germline V CDR1 and CDR2: KGHSH, LQKENI. Here the CDR3 DNA reads TGTGCCAGCTCCGCCGGGACAGGGGTGCAGCCCCAGCATTTT. Translation: CASSAGTGVQPQHF.

The V gene is TRBV10-1, the J gene TRBJ2-7; 10 bases agree with TRBD1. Germline assignment: CDR1 WNHNN and CDR2 SYGVQD (reference sequence). This CDR3 is built from 13 residues. V was clipped by 6 bases and J by 3 bases; unmatched bases: 2. The CDR3: CASSRDRGYEQYF. The CDR3 DNA is TGCGCCAGCAGCCGGGACAGGGGCTACGAGCAGTACTTC.

In its sample, this clone was seen a few times. CDR3 protein: CASSLATVGKQETQYF. CDR3 DNA sequence: TGTGCCAGTAGCCTCGCGACAGTTGGGAAGCAAGAGACCCAGTACTTC. The chain couples TRBV19 to TRBJ2-5; D perhaps matches TRBD1 (5 bases). CDR3 length: 16 residues. V gave up 6 bases and J gave up 2 bases, with 19 bases separating them. From germline, CDR1 is LNHDA and CDR2 SQIVND (reference sequence).

The V call is TRBV3-1 (or the pseudogene TRBV3-2), the J call TRBJ1-4, with D tentatively TRBD1 (6 bases). Trimming pared 5 bases from V and 3 bases from J, leaving 10 bases between. CDR1 is LGHDT and CDR2 is YNNKEL in the germline V gene (reference sequence). This CDR3 has 14 residues. CDR3 sequence: CASSARQANEKLFF. CDR3 DNA: TGTGCCAGCAGCGCCCGACAGGCTAATGAAAAACTGTTTTTT.

The genes are TRBV14 and TRBJ2-1, with 14 bases aligning to TRBD2. The CDR3 sequence is 17 residues long. Germline values: CDR1 SGHDN, CDR2 FVKESK. With V trimmed by 1 base and J by 7 bases, 6 bases remained unmatched. CDR3 nucleotide sequence: TGTGCCAGCAGCCAAGGCTGGGGGACTAGCGGGAGAAATGAGCAGTTCTTC. It is translated as CASSQGWGTSGRNEQFF.

The chain couples TRBV19 to TRBJ1-2; 8 bases are a match to TRBD1. The CDR3 loop spans 14 amino acids. The ends lost 7 bases at V and 0 bases at J; junction bases unmatched: 4. The germline gives CDR1 LNHDA, CDR2 SQIVND (reference sequence). The CDR3 region is CASTRTGTNYGYTF. The CDR3 region has the DNA TGTGCCAGTACTAGGACAGGGACTAACTATGGCTACACCTTC.

The chain uses TRBV6-5 and TRBJ2-7; D not certain. CDR1 and CDR2 (germline): MNHEY, SVGAGI. The CDR3 is 15 residues long. V was trimmed by 0 bases and J by 3 bases, leaving 12 bases between them. DNA for the CDR3: TGTGCCAGCAGTTACTCGGTCATGTGGAGCTACGAGCAGTACTTC. It codes for CASSYSVMWSYEQYF.

This chain links TRBV5-1 with TRBJ2-5; the match to TRBD1 covers 8 bases. The CDR3 has 16 amino acids. In germline, CDR1 is SGHRS, CDR2 YFSETQ. With 5 bases clipped from V and 2 bases from J, the junction kept 11 bases outside the gene matches. This CDR3 reads CASRYGQGLGQETQYF. The CDR3, as DNA: TGCGCCAGCAGATATGGACAGGGTTTGGGGCAAGAGACCCAGTACTTC.

In DNA form, the CDR3 reads TGTGCCAGCAGCTTTACAGGTTACACTGAAGCTTTCTTT. Protein: CASSFTGYTEAFF. This rearrangement joins TRBV5-5 to TRBJ1-1, with TRBD1 as a possible D gene (5 bases). The CDR3 loop spans 13 amino acids. CDR1 SGHKS and CDR2 YYEKEE come from the germline V gene (reference sequence). The V end lost 2 bases, the J end lost 3 bases, and 8 bases lay between the germline ends.

The V and J genes are TRBV9 and TRBJ2-7; TRBD2 matches at 11 bases. Germline V lookup: CDR1 SGDLS, CDR2 YYNGEE. Germline trimming cut 0 bases from V and 2 bases from J; bases unmatched to any gene: 7. The CDR3 covers 17 residues. CDR3 coding DNA: TGTGCCAGCAGCGTAGGACTAGCGGGAAACTCGGCCTACGAGCAGTACTTC. It encodes CASSVGLAGNSAYEQYF.

The chain uses TRBV2 and TRBJ1-1; 7 nucleotides line up with TRBD1. Per the germline V gene, CDR1 is SNHLY and CDR2 is FYNNEI. The CDR3 runs 12 residues. V lost 8 bases to trimming and J lost 1 base; unmatched junction nucleotides: 1. The CDR3 region is CASGQENTEAFF. CDR3 coding DNA: TGTGCCAGCGGACAGGAGAACACTGAAGCTTTCTTT.